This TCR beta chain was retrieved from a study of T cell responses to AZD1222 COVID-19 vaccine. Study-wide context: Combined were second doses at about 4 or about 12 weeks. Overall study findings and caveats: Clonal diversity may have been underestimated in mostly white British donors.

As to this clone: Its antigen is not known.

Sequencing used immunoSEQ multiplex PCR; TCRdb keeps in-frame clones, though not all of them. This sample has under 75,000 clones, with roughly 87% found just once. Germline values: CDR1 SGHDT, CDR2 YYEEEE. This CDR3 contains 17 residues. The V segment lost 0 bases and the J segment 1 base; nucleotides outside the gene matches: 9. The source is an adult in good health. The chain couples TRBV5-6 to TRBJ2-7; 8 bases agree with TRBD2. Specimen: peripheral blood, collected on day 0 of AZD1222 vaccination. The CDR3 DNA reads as TGTGCCAGCAGCTTGGCCGGAACGGGGGGGCCTTCCTACGAGCAGTACTTC. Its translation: CASSLAGTGGPSYEQYF. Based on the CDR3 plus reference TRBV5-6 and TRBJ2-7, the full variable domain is DAGVTQSPTHLIKTRGQQVTLRCSPKSGHDTVSWYQQALGQGPQFIFQYYEEEERQRGNFPDRFSGHQFPNYSSELNVNALLLGDSALYLCASSLAGTGGPSYEQYFGPGTRLTVT.